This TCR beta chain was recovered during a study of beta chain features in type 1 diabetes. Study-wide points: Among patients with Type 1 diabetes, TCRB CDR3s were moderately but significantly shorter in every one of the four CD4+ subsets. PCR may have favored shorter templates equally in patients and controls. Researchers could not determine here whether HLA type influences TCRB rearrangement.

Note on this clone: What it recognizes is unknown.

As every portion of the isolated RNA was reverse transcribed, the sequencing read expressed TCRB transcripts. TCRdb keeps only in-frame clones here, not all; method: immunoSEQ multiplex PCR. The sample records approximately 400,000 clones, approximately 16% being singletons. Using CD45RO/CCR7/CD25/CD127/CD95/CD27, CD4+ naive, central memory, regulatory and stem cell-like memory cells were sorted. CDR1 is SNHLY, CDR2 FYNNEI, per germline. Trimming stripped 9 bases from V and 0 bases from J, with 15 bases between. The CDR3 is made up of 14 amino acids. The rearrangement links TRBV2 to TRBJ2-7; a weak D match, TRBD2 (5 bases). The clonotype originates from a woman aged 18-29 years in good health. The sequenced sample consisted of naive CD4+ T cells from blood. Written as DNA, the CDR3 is TGTGCCAGGGGTGGCGCAACTAGCTCCTACGAGCAGTACTTC. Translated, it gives CARGGATSSYEQYF.